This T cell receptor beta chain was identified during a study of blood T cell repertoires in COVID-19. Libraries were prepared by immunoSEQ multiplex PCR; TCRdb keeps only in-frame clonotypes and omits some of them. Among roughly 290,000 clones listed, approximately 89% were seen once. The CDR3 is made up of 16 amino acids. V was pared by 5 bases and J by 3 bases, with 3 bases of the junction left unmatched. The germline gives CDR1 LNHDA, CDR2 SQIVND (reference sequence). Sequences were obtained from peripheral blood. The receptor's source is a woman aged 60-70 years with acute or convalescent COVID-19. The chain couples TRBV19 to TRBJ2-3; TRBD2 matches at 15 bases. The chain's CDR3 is CASSVGLAGGTDTQYF. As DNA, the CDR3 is TGTGCCAGTAGTGTCGGACTAGCGGGAGGGACAGATACGCAGTATTTT.